The clone carrying this TCR beta chain has just a few counts. Its target is unknown. These data belong to a study of T cell responses to AZD1222 COVID-19 vaccine. Across the study: Second-dose intervals near 4 or 12 weeks were combined. Study results and limitations: Breadth and depth of Spike-specific TCRs rose after two AZD1222 doses. Baseline seropositivity occurred in only a handful of AZD1222 recipients. Per reports, nearly half of all spike-specific TCRs target regions that are unmutated in variants.

Clones were sequenced by immunoSEQ multiplex PCR, and TCRdb holds only the in-frame ones, with some missing. The table includes some 120,000 clones, about nine tenths detected once. This receptor was identified in an adult in good health. The specimen was peripheral blood, collected on day 0 of AZD1222 vaccination.

The CDR3 spells CASSVGRTRTPGALETQYF. The CDR3 DNA follows: TGTGCCAGCAGCGTAGGCCGGACCAGAACTCCGGGGGCCTTAGAGACCCAGTACTTC. The chain couples TRBV9 to TRBJ2-5, with D perhaps being TRBD1 or TRBD2 (6 bases each). The CDR3 contains 19 residues. V was trimmed by 0 bases and J by 4 bases, leaving 25 bases between them. Germline loops: CDR1 SGDLS, CDR2 YYNGEE.